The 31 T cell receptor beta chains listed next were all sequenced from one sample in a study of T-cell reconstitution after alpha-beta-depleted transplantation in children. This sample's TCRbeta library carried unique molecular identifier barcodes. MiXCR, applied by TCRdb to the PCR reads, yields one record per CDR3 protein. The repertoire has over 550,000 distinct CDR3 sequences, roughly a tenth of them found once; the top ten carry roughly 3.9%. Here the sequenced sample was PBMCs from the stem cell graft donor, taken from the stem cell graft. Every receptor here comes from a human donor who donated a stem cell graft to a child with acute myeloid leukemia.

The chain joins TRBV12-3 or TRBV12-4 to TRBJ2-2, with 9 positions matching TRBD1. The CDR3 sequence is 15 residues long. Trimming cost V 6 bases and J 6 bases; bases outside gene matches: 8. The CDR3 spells CASRRRTGAAGELFF. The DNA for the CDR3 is TGTGCCAGCAGGAGGAGGACAGGGGCTGCCGGGGAGCTGTTTTTT.

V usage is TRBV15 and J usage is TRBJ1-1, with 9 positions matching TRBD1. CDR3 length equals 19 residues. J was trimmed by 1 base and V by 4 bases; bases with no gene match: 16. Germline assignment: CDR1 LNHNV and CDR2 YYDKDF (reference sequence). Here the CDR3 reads CATSMGRGQGPFRNTEAFF. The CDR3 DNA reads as TGTGCCACCAGCATGGGACGGGGACAGGGACCCTTTCGGAACACTGAAGCTTTCTTT.

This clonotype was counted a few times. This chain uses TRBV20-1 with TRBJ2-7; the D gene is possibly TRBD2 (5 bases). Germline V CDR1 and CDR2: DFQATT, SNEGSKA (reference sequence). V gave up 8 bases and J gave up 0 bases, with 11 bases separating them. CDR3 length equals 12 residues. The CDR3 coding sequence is TGCAGTCCGACGGGGAGCTCCTACGAGCAGTACTTC. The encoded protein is CSPTGSSYEQYF.

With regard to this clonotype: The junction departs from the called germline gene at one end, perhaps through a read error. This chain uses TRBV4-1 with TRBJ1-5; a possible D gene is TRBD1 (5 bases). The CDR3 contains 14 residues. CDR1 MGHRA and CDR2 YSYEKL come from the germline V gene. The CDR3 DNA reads TGCGCCAGAAGCCAAGATGGGGGTATTCAGCCCCAGCATTTT. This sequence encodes CARSQDGGIQPQHF.

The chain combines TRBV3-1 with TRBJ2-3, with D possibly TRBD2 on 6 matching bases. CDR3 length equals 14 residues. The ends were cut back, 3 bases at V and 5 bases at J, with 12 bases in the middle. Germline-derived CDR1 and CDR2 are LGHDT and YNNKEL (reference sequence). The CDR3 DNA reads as TGTGCCAGCAGCCAGGCGGGGTTCTTAGATACGCAGTATTTT. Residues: CASSQAGFLDTQYF.

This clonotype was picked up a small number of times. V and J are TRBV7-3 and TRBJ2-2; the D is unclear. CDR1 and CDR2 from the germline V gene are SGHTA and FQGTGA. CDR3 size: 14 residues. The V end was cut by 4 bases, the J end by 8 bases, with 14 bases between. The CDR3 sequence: CASSSSRAAGELFF. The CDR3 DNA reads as TGTGCCAGCAGCTCATCACGGGCAGCTGGGGAGCTGTTTTTT.

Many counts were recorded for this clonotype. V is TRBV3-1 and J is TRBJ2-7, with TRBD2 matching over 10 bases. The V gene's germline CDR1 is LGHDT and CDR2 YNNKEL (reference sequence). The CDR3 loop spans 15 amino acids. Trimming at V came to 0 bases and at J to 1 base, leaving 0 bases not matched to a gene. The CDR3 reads CASSQEGLASYEQYF. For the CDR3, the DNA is TGTGCCAGCAGCCAAGAGGGACTAGCGTCCTACGAGCAGTACTTC.

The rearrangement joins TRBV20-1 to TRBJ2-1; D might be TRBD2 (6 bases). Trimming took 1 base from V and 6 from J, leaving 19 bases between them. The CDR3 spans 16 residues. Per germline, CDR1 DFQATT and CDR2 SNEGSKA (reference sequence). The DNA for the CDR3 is TGCAGTGCTAGAGTACGTCGGGAGTCCGGGCTCAATGAGCAGTTCTTC. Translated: CSARVRRESGLNEQFF.

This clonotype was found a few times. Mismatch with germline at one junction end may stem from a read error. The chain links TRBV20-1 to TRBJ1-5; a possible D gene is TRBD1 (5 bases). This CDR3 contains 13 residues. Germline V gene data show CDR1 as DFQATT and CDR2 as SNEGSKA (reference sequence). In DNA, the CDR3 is TGCAGTGCAGCCCGACAGCCCAATCAGTCCCAGCATTTT. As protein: CSAARQPNQSQHF.

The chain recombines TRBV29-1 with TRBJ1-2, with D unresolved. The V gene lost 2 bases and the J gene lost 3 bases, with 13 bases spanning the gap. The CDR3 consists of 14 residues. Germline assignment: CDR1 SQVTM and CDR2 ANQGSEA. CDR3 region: CSVELQSGDYGYTF. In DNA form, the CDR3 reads TGCAGCGTTGAATTGCAGTCCGGGGACTATGGCTACACCTTC.

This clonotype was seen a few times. CDR3 in amino acids: CASSHARQGNTEAFF. The CDR3 nucleotides read TGCGCCAGCAGCCACGCAAGACAGGGGAACACTGAAGCTTTCTTT. The V gene is TRBV5-1, the J gene TRBJ1-1; TRBD1 matches 7 bases. The CDR3 has 15 amino acids. The junction had 7 bases not matched to a gene; V was cut back by 4 bases and J by 1 base. CDR1 SGHRS and CDR2 YFSETQ come from the germline V gene.

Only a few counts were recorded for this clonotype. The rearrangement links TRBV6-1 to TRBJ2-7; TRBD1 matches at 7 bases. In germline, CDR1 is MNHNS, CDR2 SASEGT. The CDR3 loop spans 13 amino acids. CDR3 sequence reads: CGTKGDSLYEQYF. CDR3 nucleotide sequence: TGTGGGACGAAGGGGGACAGCCTCTACGAGCAGTACTTC.

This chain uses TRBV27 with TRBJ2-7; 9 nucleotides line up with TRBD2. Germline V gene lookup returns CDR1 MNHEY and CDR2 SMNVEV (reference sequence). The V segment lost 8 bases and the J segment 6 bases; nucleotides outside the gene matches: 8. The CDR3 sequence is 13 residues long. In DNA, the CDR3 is TGTGCCAGCCGCCAGGGACTAGCCTTCGAGCAGTACTTC. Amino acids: CASRQGLAFEQYF.

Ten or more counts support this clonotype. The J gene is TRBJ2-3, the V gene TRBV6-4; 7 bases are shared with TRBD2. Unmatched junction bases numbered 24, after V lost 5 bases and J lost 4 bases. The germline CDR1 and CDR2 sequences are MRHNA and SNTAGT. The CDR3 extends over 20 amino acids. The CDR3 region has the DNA TGTGCCAGCAGTCCTACCACTCCCAAGCGGCCGGGAGGACCTCCAGATACGCAGTATTTT. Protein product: CASSPTTPKRPGGPPDTQYF.

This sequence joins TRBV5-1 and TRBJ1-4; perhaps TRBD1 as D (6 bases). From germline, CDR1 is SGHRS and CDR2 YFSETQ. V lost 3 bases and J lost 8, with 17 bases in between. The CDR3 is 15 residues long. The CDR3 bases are TGCGCCAGCAGCTCCTTACAGGGAGAGTACGAAAAACTGTTTTTT. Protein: CASSSLQGEYEKLFF.

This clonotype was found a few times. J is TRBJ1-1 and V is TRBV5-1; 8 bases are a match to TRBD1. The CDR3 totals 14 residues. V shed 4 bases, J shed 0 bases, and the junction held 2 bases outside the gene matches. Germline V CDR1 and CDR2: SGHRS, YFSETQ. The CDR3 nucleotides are TGCGCCAGCAGCGGCAGGGGGCTGAACACTGAAGCTTTCTTT. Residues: CASSGRGLNTEAFF.

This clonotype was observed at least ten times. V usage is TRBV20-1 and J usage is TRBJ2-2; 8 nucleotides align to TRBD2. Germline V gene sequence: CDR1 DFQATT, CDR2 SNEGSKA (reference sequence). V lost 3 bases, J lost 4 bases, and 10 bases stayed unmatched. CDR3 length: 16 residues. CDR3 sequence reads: CSASVRGGRTTGELFF. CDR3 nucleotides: TGCAGTGCTAGCGTAAGGGGCGGGAGGACCACCGGGGAGCTGTTTTTT.

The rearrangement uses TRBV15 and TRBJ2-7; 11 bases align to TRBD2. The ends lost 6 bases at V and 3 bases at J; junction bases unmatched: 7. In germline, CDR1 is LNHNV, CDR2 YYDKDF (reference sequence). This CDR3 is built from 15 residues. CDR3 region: CATSRLAGIRYEQYF. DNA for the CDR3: TGTGCCACCAGTAGACTAGCGGGGATTCGCTACGAGCAGTACTTC.

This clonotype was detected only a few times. The CDR3: CASSASTGSSYNEQFF. Here the CDR3 DNA reads TGTGCCAGCAGCGCTTCGACAGGGAGCTCCTACAATGAGCAGTTCTTC. This chain links TRBV9 with TRBJ2-1; 7 nucleotides agree with TRBD1. The J segment lost 0 bases and the V segment lost 3 bases, leaving 6 bases of the junction unmatched. CDR3 size: 16 residues. Germline CDR1 and CDR2: SGDLS and YYNGEE.

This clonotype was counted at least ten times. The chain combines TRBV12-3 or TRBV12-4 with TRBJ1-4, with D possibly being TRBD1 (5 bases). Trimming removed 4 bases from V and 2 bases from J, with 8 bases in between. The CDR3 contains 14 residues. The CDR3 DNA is TGTGCCAGCAGTTGGAGGGGCACTAATGAAAAACTGTTTTTT. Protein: CASSWRGTNEKLFF.

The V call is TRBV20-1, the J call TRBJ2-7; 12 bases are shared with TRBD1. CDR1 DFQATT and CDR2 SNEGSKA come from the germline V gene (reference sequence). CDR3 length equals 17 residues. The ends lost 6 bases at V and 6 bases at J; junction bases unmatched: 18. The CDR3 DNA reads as TGCAGTGCCACATCACCCCTACCCGGGACAGGGGGCTCCGAGCAGTACTTC. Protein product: CSATSPLPGTGGSEQYF.

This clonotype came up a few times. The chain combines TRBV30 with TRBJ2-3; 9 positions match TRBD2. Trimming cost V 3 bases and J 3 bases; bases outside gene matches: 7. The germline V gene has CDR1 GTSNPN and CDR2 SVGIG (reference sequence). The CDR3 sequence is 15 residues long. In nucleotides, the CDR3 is TGTGCCTGGAGGTCCGGTAGCGGGAGTACAGATACGCAGTATTTT. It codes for CAWRSGSGSTDTQYF.

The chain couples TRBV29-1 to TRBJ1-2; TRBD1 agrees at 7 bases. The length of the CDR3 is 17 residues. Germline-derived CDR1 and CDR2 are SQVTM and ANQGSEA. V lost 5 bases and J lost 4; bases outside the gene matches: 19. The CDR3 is CSVPANDRDTFSYGYTF. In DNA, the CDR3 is TGCAGCGTTCCGGCCAACGACAGGGATACTTTTAGCTATGGCTACACCTTC.

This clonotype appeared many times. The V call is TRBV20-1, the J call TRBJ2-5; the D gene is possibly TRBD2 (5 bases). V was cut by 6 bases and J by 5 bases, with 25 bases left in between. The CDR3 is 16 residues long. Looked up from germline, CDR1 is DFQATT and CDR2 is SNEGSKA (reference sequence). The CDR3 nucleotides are TGCAGTGCGACTGACGTGCGGGCCTTGGCTGGGGAGACCCAGTACTTC. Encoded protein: CSATDVRALAGETQYF.

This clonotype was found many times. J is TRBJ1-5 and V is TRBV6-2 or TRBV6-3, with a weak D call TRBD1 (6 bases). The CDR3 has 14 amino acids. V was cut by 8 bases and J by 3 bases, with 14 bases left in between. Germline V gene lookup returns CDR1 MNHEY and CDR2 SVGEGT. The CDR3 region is CASPGAGLNQPQHF. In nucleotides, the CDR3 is TGTGCCAGCCCGGGGGCAGGCCTCAATCAGCCCCAGCATTTT.

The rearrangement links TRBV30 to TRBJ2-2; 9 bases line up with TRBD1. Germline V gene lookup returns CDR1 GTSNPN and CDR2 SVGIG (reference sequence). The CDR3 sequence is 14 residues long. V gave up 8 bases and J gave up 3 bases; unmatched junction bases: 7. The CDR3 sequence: CAPKGDRDTGELFF. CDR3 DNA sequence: TGTGCCCCCAAGGGGGACAGGGACACCGGGGAGCTGTTTTTT.

The CDR3 is CASSTGLGNYEQYF. For the CDR3, the DNA is TGCGCCAGCAGCACGGGACTAGGCAACTACGAGCAGTACTTC. This chain connects TRBV5-1 to TRBJ2-7; 8 positions match TRBD2. Trimming at V came to 4 bases and at J to 3 bases, leaving 6 bases not matched to a gene. Germline CDR1 SGHRS, CDR2 YFSETQ. The CDR3 extends over 14 amino acids.

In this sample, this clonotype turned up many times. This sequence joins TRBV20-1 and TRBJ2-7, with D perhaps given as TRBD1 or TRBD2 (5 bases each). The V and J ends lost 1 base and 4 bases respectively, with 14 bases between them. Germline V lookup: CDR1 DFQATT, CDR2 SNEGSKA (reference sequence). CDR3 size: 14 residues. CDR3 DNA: TGCAGTGCTAGAGTTCCCGGGACCATGTACGAGCAGTACTTC. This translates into CSARVPGTMYEQYF.

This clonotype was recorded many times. CDR3 nucleotide sequence: TGTGCCAGCAGCTTGGTTGGACTAGCAGGCAATGAGCAGTTCTTC. This codes for CASSLVGLAGNEQFF. This rearrangement joins TRBV7-9 to TRBJ2-1; TRBD2 agrees at 8 bases. Per the germline V gene, CDR1 is SEHNR and CDR2 is FQNEAQ (reference sequence). The CDR3 runs 15 residues. Trimming cost V 3 bases and J 6 bases; bases outside gene matches: 7.

This chain's CDR3 is CASSKEGLAGGALKGLATQETQDF. CDR3 nucleotide sequence: TGTGCCAGCAGCAAAGAGGGACTAGCGGGAGGTGCTTTGAAAGGGTTGGCGACCCAAGAGACCCAGGACTTC. The chain uses TRBV21-1 and TRBJ2-5; the table's D gene call, TRBD2, was not cross checked with the DNA. TRBV21-1 is noted as a pseudogene. CDR3 length equals 24 residues.

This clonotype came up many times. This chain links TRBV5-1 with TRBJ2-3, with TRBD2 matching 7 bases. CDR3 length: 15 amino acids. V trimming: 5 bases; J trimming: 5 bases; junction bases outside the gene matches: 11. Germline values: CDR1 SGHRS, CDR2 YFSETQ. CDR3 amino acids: CASSGWRENGDTQYF. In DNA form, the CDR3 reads TGCGCCAGCAGTGGTTGGCGGGAGAATGGAGATACGCAGTATTTT. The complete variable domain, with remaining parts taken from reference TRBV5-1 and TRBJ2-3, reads KAGVTQTPRYLIKTRGQQVTLSCSPISGHRSVSWYQQTPGQGLQFLFEYFSETQRNKGNFPGRFSGRQFSNSRSEMNVSTLELGDSALYLCASSGWRENGDTQYFGPGTRLTVL.